This T cell receptor (beta chain) was sequenced for a study of control samples from healthy donors and cancer patients. CDR1 and CDR2 (germline): LNHNV, YYDKDF (reference sequence). The CDR3 length is 15 residues. V dropped 0 bases and J dropped 5 bases, with 11 bases sitting between them. Using immunoSEQ multiplex PCR, the repertoire was profiled, and TCRdb retains in-frame clones only, with some absent. The repertoire holds fewer than 500,000 clones, with around 90% as singletons. The clonotype comes from a man in his forties with head and neck cancer. This chain uses TRBV15 with TRBJ2-1; weak D call: TRBD2 (6 bases). The sample consisted of PBMCs. The CDR3, as DNA: TGTGCCACCAGCAGAGATTATACGGGAGACAATGAGCAGTTCTTC. Translated, it gives CATSRDYTGDNEQFF. The variable domain in full, with the rest retrieved from reference TRBV15 and TRBJ2-1, is DAMVIQNPRYQVTQFGKPVTLSCSQTLNHNVMYWYQQKSSQAPKLLFHYYDKDFNNEADTPDNFQSRRPNTSFCFLDIRSPGLGDTAMYLCATSRDYTGDNEQFFGPGTRLTVL.